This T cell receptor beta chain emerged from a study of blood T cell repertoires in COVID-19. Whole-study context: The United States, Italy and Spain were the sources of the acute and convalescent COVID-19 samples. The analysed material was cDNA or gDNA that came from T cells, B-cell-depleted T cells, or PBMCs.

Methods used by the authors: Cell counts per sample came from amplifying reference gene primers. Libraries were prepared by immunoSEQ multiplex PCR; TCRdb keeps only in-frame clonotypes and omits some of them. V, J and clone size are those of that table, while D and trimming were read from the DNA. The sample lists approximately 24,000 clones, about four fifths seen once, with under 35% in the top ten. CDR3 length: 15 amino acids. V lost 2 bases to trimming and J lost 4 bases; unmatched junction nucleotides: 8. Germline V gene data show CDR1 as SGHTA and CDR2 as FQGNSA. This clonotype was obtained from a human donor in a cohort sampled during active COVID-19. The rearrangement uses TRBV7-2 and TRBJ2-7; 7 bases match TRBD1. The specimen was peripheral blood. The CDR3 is CASSLNRGKGYEQYF. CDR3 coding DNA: TGTGCCAGCAGCTTAAACAGGGGAAAGGGTTACGAGCAGTACTTC. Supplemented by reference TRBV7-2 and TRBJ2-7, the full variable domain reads GAGVSQSPSNKVTEKGKDVELRCDPISGHTALYWYRQSLGQGLEFLIYFQGNSAPDKSGLPSDRFSAERTGGSVSTLTIQRTQQEDSAVYLCASSLNRGKGYEQYFGPGTRLTVT.